Sequencing of this T cell receptor beta chain was carried out in a study of T cell changes during pregnancy in multiple sclerosis (dated by TCRdb to the late 2010s). As for the study more broadly: In women with multiple sclerosis, the researchers looked at how the T cell repertoire shifted as pregnancy progressed.

Turning to this clone: Its target antigen remains unknown. It has no much larger one-base neighbor in the sample; base qualities were not kept.

Libraries were constructed by the immunoSEQ multiplex PCR assay. TCRdb carries this immuneACCESS record with in-frame sequences only. Its versions omit some clonotypes, under half of them owing to an unresolved V gene in the studies checked, with the rest unexplained. In all, the sample holds about 77,000 clones, and about 92% of those were seen once. 2.5% to 3% of the sample comes from the top ten. CDR1 and CDR2, per the germline V gene, are MNHNS and SASEGT. The junction carries 9 bases between V and J, which are trimmed by 7 bases and 0 bases respectively. The CDR3 holds 13 amino acids from the cysteine to the phenylalanine. Only the CDR3 region is kept as DNA, spanning 39 bases read in frame from base 1.

The sequence is built from TRBV6-1 and TRBJ1-2; the D gene identity is not certain. This receptor was taken from a female donor in good health, enrolled as a control in a pregnancy study. The starting material was peripheral blood, obtained after pregnancy. The CDR3 protein is CASTAGPNYGYTF. Read as DNA, the sequence is TGTGCCAGCACGGCAGGTCCTAACTATGGCTACACCTTC.